The 24 T cell receptor beta chains in this list originate from one sample, sequenced in a study of T cells after yellow fever vaccination. TCRdb independently ran MiXCR on the 5' RACE reads; one entry per CDR3 protein. The table shows 500,000 to 650,000 distinct CDR3 sequences, with less than 20% occurring only once. The sample consisted of PBMCs, taken 4 to 6 days after the first yellow fever vaccination. The receptors were gathered from a man between 18 and 29 years old who received the YFV17D yellow fever vaccine.

The sample holds a few counts of this clonotype. The gene calls are TRBV27 and TRBJ2-3; D not certain. Trimming cost V 2 bases and J 4 bases, with 13 bases left between them. The CDR3 extends over 15 amino acids. The V gene's germline CDR1 is MNHEY and CDR2 SMNVEV (reference sequence). This CDR3 reads CASSLNLPGADTQYF. In DNA, the CDR3 is TGTGCCAGCAGTTTAAATCTCCCGGGCGCAGATACGCAGTATTTT.

This clonotype was recorded a few times. V is TRBV6-8 and J is TRBJ2-1; the match to TRBD2 covers 11 bases. In germline, CDR1 is MNHGY, CDR2 SAAAGT. The CDR3 sequence is 14 residues long. With 6 bases clipped from V and 6 bases from J, the junction kept 4 bases outside the gene matches. The CDR3 DNA is TGTGCCAGCAGGGGACTAGCGGTTGTCAATGAGCAGTTCTTC. The encoded protein is CASRGLAVVNEQFF.

In this sample, this clonotype turned up a few times. This chain links TRBV20-1 with TRBJ2-4; unclear D gene. The length of the CDR3 is 14 residues. Germline CDR1 reads DFQATT; CDR2 reads SNEGSKA (reference sequence). V lost 0 bases and J lost 8, with 14 bases in between. The CDR3, as DNA: TGCAGTGCTAGAGATCGGCGAACCCCGGACATTCAGTACTTC. Amino acid sequence: CSARDRRTPDIQYF.

The chain joins TRBV30 to TRBJ2-7; D is ambiguous. The CDR3 spans 14 residues. V lost 0 bases and J lost 3, with 12 bases in between. Germline CDR1 reads GTSNPN; CDR2 reads SVGIG (reference sequence). The CDR3 DNA reads TGTGCCTGGAGTGTACCAGTCTTGAACTACGAGCAGTACTTC. This sequence encodes CAWSVPVLNYEQYF.

This clonotype was observed a few times. The CDR3, as DNA: TGTGCCAGCAGCGTACGAGGGGACGGGGGTCACAATGAGCAGTTCTTC. Translation gives CASSVRGDGGHNEQFF. The chain recombines TRBV9 with TRBJ2-1, with a tentative D call TRBD2 (6 bases). The length of the CDR3 is 16 residues. V was pared by 1 base and J by 5 bases, with 16 bases between. Per the germline V gene, CDR1 is SGDLS and CDR2 is YYNGEE.

The genes are TRBV5-4 and TRBJ2-1; TRBD2 matches 8 bases. Germline CDR1 and CDR2: SGHNT and YYREEE (reference sequence). V gave up 0 bases and J gave up 4 bases; unmatched junction bases: 12. The CDR3 covers 18 residues. CDR3 sequence: CASSLGRGGSSFYNEQFF. The CDR3 nucleotides are TGTGCCAGCAGCTTGGGCCGCGGGGGGTCATCTTTTTACAATGAGCAGTTCTTC.

The chain employs TRBV20-1 and TRBJ2-1; 8 positions agree with TRBD2. CDR1 is DFQATT and CDR2 is SNEGSKA in the germline V gene (reference sequence). This CDR3 spans 16 amino acids. With 1 base clipped from V and 2 bases from J, the junction kept 7 bases outside the gene matches. The CDR3 loop is CSARAPSGLTYNEQFF. CDR3 sequence (DNA): TGCAGTGCTAGAGCCCCTAGCGGGTTGACCTACAATGAGCAGTTCTTC.

The chain has TRBV21-1 and TRBJ2-7; whether TRBD1, the table's D call, matches the DNA was not checked. TRBV21-1 has pseudogene status. The length of the CDR3 is 17 residues. The DNA of the CDR3 is TGTGCCAGCAGCACCACTTACCCGGGACGACTTTCCTACGAGCAGTACGTC. It is translated as CASSTTYPGRLSYEQYV.

This clonotype was detected many times. The V gene is TRBV7-9, the J gene TRBJ2-3; a possible D gene is TRBD2 (6 bases). V was pared by 0 bases and J by 5 bases, with 15 bases between. The CDR3 loop spans 16 amino acids. CDR1 and CDR2 (germline): SEHNR, FQNEAQ (reference sequence). In nucleotides, the CDR3 is TGTGCCAGCAGCTTAGCCCAACTAGCTGCCCTAGATACGCAGTATTTT. Translated, it gives CASSLAQLAALDTQYF.

This clonotype was found a few times. V gene TRBV28 combines with J gene TRBJ2-5; perhaps D is TRBD1 or TRBD2 (7 bases each). The germline V gene encodes CDR1 MDHEN and CDR2 SYDVKM. Between the trimmed V and J ends, which lost 3 bases and 6 bases, there was a span of 23 bases. The CDR3 loop spans 17 amino acids. CDR3 DNA: TGTGCCAGCAGTTTCCTCGTTACAGGGGAGGGCGTGAAGACCCAGTACTTC. Its protein is CASSFLVTGEGVKTQYF.

This clonotype was seen only a few times. The chain recombines TRBV6-2 or TRBV6-3 with TRBJ1-5; TRBD1 aligns across 11 bases. This CDR3 is 14 amino acids long. CDR1 is MNHEY, CDR2 SVGEGT, per germline. The trim removed 7 bases at V and 6 bases at J, leaving 5 bases unmatched. The CDR3 nucleotides read TGTGCCAGCATTCCCGGGACAGGGGGTCAGCCCCAGCATTTT. Protein sequence: CASIPGTGGQPQHF.

This clonotype was counted only a few times. The rearrangement joins TRBV5-6 to TRBJ1-2; 7 positions agree with TRBD1. Germline V gene lookup returns CDR1 SGHDT and CDR2 YYEEEE. The CDR3 covers 14 residues. Unmatched junction bases numbered 12, after V lost 8 bases and J lost 5 bases. CDR3 residues: CASRNLGGEYGYTF. The CDR3 DNA is TGTGCCAGTAGAAACTTAGGGGGCGAGTATGGCTACACCTTC.

This clonotype has a single count. V and J are TRBV5-1 and TRBJ2-5; 7 positions agree with TRBD2. V was pared by 4 bases and J by 4 bases, with 7 bases of the junction left unmatched. This CDR3 spans 14 amino acids. Germline assignment: CDR1 SGHRS and CDR2 YFSETQ. The CDR3 here is CASSTSGDRETQYF. CDR3 DNA sequence: TGCGCCAGCAGCACCAGCGGGGACCGAGAGACCCAGTACTTC.

The chain couples TRBV28 to TRBJ2-6; possibly TRBD1 for D (6 bases). This CDR3 has 15 amino acids. Trimming removed 7 bases from V and 0 bases from J, with 10 bases in between. Germline CDR1 is MDHEN and CDR2 is SYDVKM. The CDR3 nucleotides are TGTGCCAGCACCGGGACAAACTCTGGGGCCAACGTCCTGACTTTC. As protein: CASTGTNSGANVLTF.

The genes are TRBV2 and TRBJ2-7; D may correspond to TRBD1 or TRBD2 (6 bases each). Germline CDR1 SNHLY, CDR2 FYNNEI. CDR3 length: 15 amino acids. Trimming took off 7 bases at V and 1 base at J, with 17 bases between the two ends. The CDR3 loop is CASKAGGPASYEQYF. The CDR3 bases are TGTGCCAGCAAAGCCGGGGGCCCGGCGTCCTACGAGCAGTACTTC.

The sample holds many counts of this clonotype. The chain uses TRBV4-2 and TRBJ2-5; D is undetermined. V was shortened by 3 bases and J by 2 bases, with 10 bases between the two germline ends. The length of the CDR3 is 14 residues. Looked up from germline, CDR1 is LGHNA and CDR2 is YNFKEQ. The CDR3 coding sequence is TGTGCCAGCAGCCAGAATCTTGGGCAAGAGACCCAGTACTTC. It is translated as CASSQNLGQETQYF.

The V and J genes are TRBV7-2 and TRBJ2-2, with a tentative D call TRBD2 (6 bases). CDR3 size: 15 residues. Between the trimmed V and J ends, which lost 6 bases and 2 bases, there was a span of 13 bases. Per germline, CDR1 SGHTA and CDR2 FQGNSA. The CDR3 bases are TGTGCCAGCAGAAAACCGGGACTCAACACCGGGGAGCTGTTTTTT. Protein: CASRKPGLNTGELFF.

This clonotype was observed a few times. The V and J genes are TRBV5-1 and TRBJ2-5; TRBD1 matches 9 bases. The ends lost 6 bases at V and 5 bases at J; junction bases unmatched: 14. CDR3 length equals 16 residues. Germline loops: CDR1 SGHRS, CDR2 YFSETQ. Written as DNA, the CDR3 is TGCGCCAGCACCGCCCCACAGGGGGCGACTTTGGAGACCCAGTACTTC. Residues: CASTAPQGATLETQYF. Full variable domain (rest looked up from reference TRBV5-1 and TRBJ2-5): KAGVTQTPRYLIKTRGQQVTLSCSPISGHRSVSWYQQTPGQGLQFLFEYFSETQRNKGNFPGRFSGRQFSNSRSEMNVSTLELGDSALYLCASTAPQGATLETQYFGPGTRLLVL.

This clonotype was seen only once. This chain joins TRBV10-3 and TRBJ1-2, with 11 bases lining up with TRBD1. The CDR3 runs 13 residues. Germline V gene sequence: CDR1 ENHRY, CDR2 SYGVKD. V lost 6 bases and J lost 6; bases outside the gene matches: 3. The CDR3 sequence is CAIRWDRGDGYTF. CDR3 nucleotide sequence: TGTGCCATCAGATGGGACAGGGGGGATGGCTACACCTTC.

The chain joins TRBV18 to TRBJ2-1, with TRBD1 matching over 7 bases. CDR3 length: 13 amino acids. Germline trimming cut 3 bases from V and 16 bases from J; bases unmatched to any gene: 12. Germline-derived CDR1 and CDR2 are KGHSH and LQKENI. The CDR3, as DNA: TGTGCCAGCTCACCTTCTCAAGTGGCAGGGGGTTTCTTC. Translated: CASSPSQVAGGFF.

In its sample, this clonotype was seen a few times. The gene calls are TRBV10-3 and TRBJ1-1; no clear D. CDR3 length: 13 amino acids. Germline V gene lookup returns CDR1 ENHRY and CDR2 SYGVKD. V was pared by 6 bases and J by 4 bases, with 12 bases between. CDR3 loop: CAISEKLITEAFF. The DNA of the CDR3 is TGTGCCATCAGCGAGAAGTTGATCACTGAAGCTTTCTTT.

This clonotype was picked up a small number of times. The chain couples TRBV9 to TRBJ1-2, with unresolved D. Germline CDR1 and CDR2: SGDLS and YYNGEE. Trimming took off 4 bases at V and 4 bases at J, with 11 bases between the two ends. There are 13 residues in the CDR3. CDR3 sequence reads: CASSSGLPYGYTF. The CDR3 nucleotides read TGTGCCAGCAGCTCTGGACTCCCCTATGGCTACACCTTC.

This clonotype was seen more than once but under ten times. The chain couples TRBV4-1 to TRBJ1-4; no clear D gene. Trimming took off 0 bases at V and 8 bases at J, with 19 bases between the two ends. The V gene's germline CDR1 is MGHRA and CDR2 YSYEKL. The CDR3 has 17 amino acids. In nucleotides, the CDR3 is TGCGCCAGCAGCCAAGAGTATGGGTCTGTCTCGCAAGAAAAACTGTTTTTT. The encoded protein is CASSQEYGSVSQEKLFF.

This clonotype was seen more than once but under ten times. The chain has TRBV5-4 and TRBJ2-3, with 11 bases aligning to TRBD2. Trimming at V came to 2 bases and at J to 5 bases, leaving 4 bases not matched to a gene. The germline V gene has CDR1 SGHNT and CDR2 YYREEE (reference sequence). The CDR3 is 15 residues long. The CDR3 nucleotides read TGTGCCAGCAGCTTCACTAGCGGGGGAGGAGATACGCAGTATTTT. This codes for CASSFTSGGGDTQYF.